Listed below are T cell receptor beta chains from one sample, sequenced in a study of PD-1 blockade in classical Hodgkin lymphoma. Sequencing was performed with immunoSEQ multiplex PCR; in TCRdb, only in-frame clones are kept and a portion is missing. The sample carries 8,000 or so clones, roughly 85% recorded once. Sequenced here: peripheral blood mononuclear cells (PBMCs), sampled before the fourth cycle of nivolumab. Receptors originate from a human donor with classical Hodgkin lymphoma. Each CDR3 is given with its conserved first and last residue. A D gene is named only where the DNA matches it firmly. The size field is filled for only some rows; it gives once, few, many or a size class.

>TRBV6-1|NA|TRBJ2-3|NA
TGTGCAGCCCGGTGGGGCACAGATACGCAGTATTTT
CAARWGTDTQYF
>TRBV6-6|NA|TRBJ2-1|TRBD2
TGTGCCAGCACCTCACGGGAGGGGAATGAGCAGTTCTTC
CASTSREGNEQFF
>TRBV9|NA|TRBJ2-7|TRBD2
TGTGCCAGCAGCGTAGTCTCGGGGGGTGGCGAGCAGTACTTC
CASSVVSGGGEQYF
>TRBV4-1|NA|TRBJ1-1|TRBD1
TGCGCCAGCAGCCAAGGGACAGGGAGGACTGAAGCTTTCTTT
CASSQGTGRTEAFF
>TRBV7-2|NA|TRBJ2-2|NA
TGTGCCAGCAGCTTAGCGCCCAGGGGCCTCGCGAACACCGGGGAGCTGTTTTTT
CASSLAPRGLANTGELFF
>TRBV19|medium-sized|TRBJ1-5|NA
TGTGCCAGTAGTATGGACAGCAATCAGCCCCAGCATTTT
CASSMDSNQPQHF
>TRBV9|NA|TRBJ2-5|TRBD2
TGTGCCAGCAGCCCCGGGACTAGCGGACAAGAGACCCAGTACTTC
CASSPGTSGQETQYF
>TRBV27|NA|TRBJ2-7|TRBD2
TGTGCCATCGGAGCGGGGGGGCCCTACGAGCAGTACTTC
CAIGAGGPYEQYF
>TRBV5-4|once|TRBJ2-5|NA
TGTGCCAGCAGCCTCGGGGGAAGTCTGGGCCAAGAGACCCAGTACTTC
CASSLGGSLGQETQYF
>TRBV7-9|NA|TRBJ2-7|TRBD2
TGTGCCAGCAGCCTAGCGGGGGGCTACGAGCAGTACTTC
CASSLAGGYEQYF
>TRBV1|NA|TRBJ2-2|NA
TGCACCAGCAGCCGATGCTCAGGGCCATCGGCCGGGGAGCTGTTTTTT
CTSSRCSGPSAGELFF
>TRBV9|NA|TRBJ2-3|TRBD1
TGTGCCAGCAGCTCTGGACAGGCGACTAGCACAGATACGCAGTATTTT
CASSSGQATSTDTQYF
>TRBV5-4|NA|TRBJ2-6|NA
TGTGCCAGCAGAATCTCTGGGGCCAACGTCCTGACTTTC
CASRISGANVLTF
>TRBV28|NA|TRBJ1-5|NA
TGTGCCAGCAGTCCCCCGGGGGGGGCTCAGCCCCAGCATTTT
CASSPPGGAQPQHF
>TRBV28|NA|TRBJ1-2|NA
TGTGCCAGCAGTTTGTCCGGGTATGGCTACACCTTC
CASSLSGYGYTF
>TRBV6-9|NA|TRBJ2-3|NA
TGTGCCAGCGGGGCGGGGGCAGGCACAGATACGCAGTATTTT
CASGAGAGTDTQYF
>TRBV7-2|NA|TRBJ2-7|NA
TGTGCCAGCAGCTCTACCGGGACAAAGGCCTACGAGCAGTACTTC
CASSSTGTKAYEQYF
>TRBV5-4|NA|TRBJ1-6|TRBD1
TGTGCCAGCAGCGTACAGGGGGCGGGTAATTCACCCCTCCACTTT
CASSVQGAGNSPLHF
>TRBV7-9|NA|TRBJ1-2|NA
TGTGCCAGCAGACACCCCCTCAGGGATAAGTGCGCCTTC
CASRHPLRDKCAF
>TRBV2|NA|TRBJ2-1|TRBD2
TGTGCCAGCAGTACTATAGCGGGGGGGCCGAGTGAGCAGTTCTTC
CASSTIAGGPSEQFF
>TRBV28|once|TRBJ1-1|NA
TGTGCCAGCAGTTCGAGCCAGGGAGGGAACACTGAAGCTTTCTTT
CASSSSQGGNTEAFF
>TRBV6-6|NA|TRBJ1-2|NA
TGTGCCAGCAGTTACTCAGCCCTAGGGAGCTATGGCTACACCTTC
CASSYSALGSYGYTF
>TRBV10-3|NA|TRBJ1-1|TRBD1
TGTGCCATCAGGAACGTACAGGGGGGCTTCACTGAAGCTTTCTTT
CAIRNVQGGFTEAFF
>TRBV14|NA|TRBJ2-7|NA
TGTGCCAGCAGCCAAGCTTTCAGGAGGGGGGTTCGCTACGAGCAGTACTTC
CASSQAFRRGVRYEQYF
>TRBV4-3|NA|TRBJ1-1|NA
TGCGCCAGCAGCCAGGACCTTCGAGGGGGTGGTTCTGAAGCTTTCTTT
CASSQDLRGGGSEAFF
>TRBV5-1|NA|TRBJ2-7|TRBD1
TGCGCCAGCAGCCTGGGAGGGACAGGGCCTTCCTACGAGCAGTACTTC
CASSLGGTGPSYEQYF
>TRBV18|NA|TRBJ1-6|TRBD1
TGTGCCAGCTCACAGTCTCGGGGACAGGGTATGGCACCCCTCCACTTT
CASSQSRGQGMAPLHF
>TRBV5-1|NA|TRBJ2-7|TRBD1
TGCGCCAGCAGCACTACAGGGGGCATCGACGAGCAGTACTTC
CASSTTGGIDEQYF
>TRBV5-5|few|TRBJ2-3|NA
TGTGCCAGCAGCTTGTATCACCGCACAGATACGCAGTATTTT
CASSLYHRTDTQYF
>TRBV19|NA|TRBJ1-1|NA
TGTGCCAGTAGTAGAGGGATGTCATCGATGAGCACTGAAGCTTTCTTT
CASSRGMSSMSTEAFF
>TRBV28|NA|TRBJ1-6|NA
TGTGCCAGCAGCCCCGGTCCTGAGCCCTATAATTCACCCCTCCACTTT
CASSPGPEPYNSPLHF
>TRBV5-1|few|TRBJ2-2|NA
TGCGCCAGCAGCCCCACACGGAACACCGGGGAGCTGTTTTTT
CASSPTRNTGELFF
>TRBV19|NA|TRBJ1-1|NA
TGTGCCAGTAGTATTTGGACAACTAACACTGAAGCTTTCTTT
CASSIWTTNTEAFF
>TRBV5-4|NA|TRBJ2-5|NA
TGTGCCAGCACCCATGTAGCGGGACAGCAAGAGACCCAGTACTTC
CASTHVAGQQETQYF
>TRBV7-2|once|TRBJ2-2|NA
TGTGCCAGCAGCTTAGTTGGTCTAGTTTCCATAGGCGGGGAGCTGTTTTTT
CASSLVGLVSIGGELFF
>TRBV19|NA|TRBJ2-2|NA
TGTGCCAGTAGTATACCCGGGGAGCTGTTTTTT
CASSIPGELFF
>TRBV6-5|NA|TRBJ1-2|NA
TGTGCCAGCAGTTACTCGTGGACCAACTATGGCTATACCTTC
CASSYSWTNYGYTF
>TRBV19|few|TRBJ1-6|TRBD1
TGTGCCAGTAGCACGACCGGGACAGATAATTCACCCCTCCACTTT
CASSTTGTDNSPLHF
>TRBV27|NA|TRBJ2-7|NA
TGTGCCAGCAGTTTATCGGGGGGCTACGGGTCCTACGAGCAGTACTTC
CASSLSGGYGSYEQYF
>TRBV7-2|once|TRBJ2-3|TRBD2
TGTGCCAGCAGCTTAAGCGCAGCGGGGGGGCAAGATACGCAGTATTTT
CASSLSAAGGQDTQYF
>TRBV5-1|NA|TRBJ2-3|TRBD1
TGCGCCAGCAGCGAACAGGGGTACACAGATACGCAGTATTTT
CASSEQGYTDTQYF
>TRBV5-6|NA|TRBJ1-2|NA
TGTGCCAGCAGCTTGGCCCCACAGGGTAACTATGGCTACACCTTC
CASSLAPQGNYGYTF
>TRBV2|once|TRBJ1-1|TRBD1
TGTGCCAGCAGTACATACAGGGGAATGAACACTGAAGCTTTCTTT
CASSTYRGMNTEAFF
>TRBV10-1|NA|TRBJ2-5|TRBD1
TGCGCCAGCAGTGAGTCCGGACAGGGAGCTTGGGAGACCCAGTACTTC
CASSESGQGAWETQYF
>TRBV9|NA|TRBJ2-7|NA
TGTGCCAGCGCCCCCGGCAGGGAGGCCTTCGCAGGGATTTTGAAGCAGTACTTC
CASAPGREAFAGILKQYF
>TRBV11-2|NA|TRBJ1-2|TRBD1
TGTGCCAGCAGGATTCCGGGACAGGCCCTTTCTAACTATGGCTACACCTTC
CASRIPGQALSNYGYTF
>TRBV18|NA|TRBJ1-2|TRBD1
TGTGCCAGCTCACCAACCTACAGGGGCCTGTCTACTAACTATGGCTACACCTTC
CASSPTYRGLSTNYGYTF
>TRBV14|NA|TRBJ2-3|TRBD1
TGTGCCAGCAGCCAAGACATCGACAGGGGCCAAAACACAGATACGCAGTATTTT
CASSQDIDRGQNTDTQYF
>TRBV5-5|once|TRBJ2-3|NA
TGTGCCAGCAGCTTCGAGGGGACCGGCACAGATACGCAGTATTTT
CASSFEGTGTDTQYF
>TRBV5-1|NA|TRBJ2-3|NA
TGCGCCAGCAGCTTGGCCACCCCCCGCACAGATACGCAGTATTTT
CASSLATPRTDTQYF
>TRBV5-4|few|TRBJ1-2|TRBD1
TGTGCCAGCAGCTTGGAGGGACAGGCATTCTATGGCTACACCTTC
CASSLEGQAFYGYTF
>TRBV6-5|NA|TRBJ1-4|TRBD1
TGTGCCAGCAGTTACTCCGACAGGGGGAAAAAACTGTTTTTT
CASSYSDRGKKLFF
>TRBV19|NA|TRBJ2-5|NA
TGTGCCACCGCAGGTGGATACGGAGAGACCCAGTACTTC
CATAGGYGETQYF